The entry that follows covers one T cell receptor (beta chain) sequence. The study drew donors from healthy Caucasian individuals in Russia aged 6 to 90. This record belongs to a study of blood T cells in healthy people across ages. CDR3 length equals 14 residues. Looked up from germline, CDR1 is SGHDN and CDR2 is FVKESK. The trim removed 0 bases at V and 10 bases at J, leaving 5 bases unmatched. Next came a second PCR, run for about 7 to 12 cycles, which used a sample-barcoded 5' primer along with a J-beta primer mix. TCRdb re-called the 5' RACE reads through MiXCR, storing one row per CDR3 protein. This sample has roughly 1.6 million distinct CDR3 sequences, with roughly a third found just once.

The sample taken for sequencing was blood. The chain recombines TRBV14 with TRBJ2-1; 8 bases line up with TRBD2. The sequence derives from a woman in her thirties in good health. CDR3 sequence (DNA): TGTGCCAGCAGCCAAGAGGGACTAGTGCAAGAGCAGTTCTTC. Translating gives CASSQEGLVQEQFF.